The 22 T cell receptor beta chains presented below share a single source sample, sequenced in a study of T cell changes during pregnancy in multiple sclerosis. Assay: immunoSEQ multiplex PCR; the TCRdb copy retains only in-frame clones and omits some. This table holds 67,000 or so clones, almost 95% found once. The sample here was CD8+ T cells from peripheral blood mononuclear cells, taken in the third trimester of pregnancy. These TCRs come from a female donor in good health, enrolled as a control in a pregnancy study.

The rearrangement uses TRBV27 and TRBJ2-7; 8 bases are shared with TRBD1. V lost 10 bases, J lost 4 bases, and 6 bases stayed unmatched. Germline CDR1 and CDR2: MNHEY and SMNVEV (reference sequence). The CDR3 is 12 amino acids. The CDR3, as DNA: TGTGCCACCTTAGGACAGGGATACGAGCAGTACTTC. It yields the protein CATLGQGYEQYF.

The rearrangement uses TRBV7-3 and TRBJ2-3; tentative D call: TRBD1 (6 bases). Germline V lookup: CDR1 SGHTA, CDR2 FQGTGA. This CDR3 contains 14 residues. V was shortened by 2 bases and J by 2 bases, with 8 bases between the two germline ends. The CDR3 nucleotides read TGTGCCAGCAGCTTATTGGGGGCCACAGATACGCAGTATTTT. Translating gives CASSLLGATDTQYF.

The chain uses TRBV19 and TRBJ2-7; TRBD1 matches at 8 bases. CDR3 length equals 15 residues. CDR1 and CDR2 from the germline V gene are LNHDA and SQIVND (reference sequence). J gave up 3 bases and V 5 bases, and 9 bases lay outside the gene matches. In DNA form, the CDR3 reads TGTGCCAGTAGTCCCGGACAGGGTTCGAGCTACGAGCAGTACTTC. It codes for CASSPGQGSSYEQYF.

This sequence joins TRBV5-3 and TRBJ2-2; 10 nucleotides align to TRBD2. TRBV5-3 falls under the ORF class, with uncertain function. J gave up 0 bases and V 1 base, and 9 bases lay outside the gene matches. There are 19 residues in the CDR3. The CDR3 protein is CARSLPVAGGDANTGELFF. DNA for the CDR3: TGTGCCAGAAGCTTGCCGGTAGCGGGGGGCGATGCGAACACCGGGGAGCTGTTTTTT.

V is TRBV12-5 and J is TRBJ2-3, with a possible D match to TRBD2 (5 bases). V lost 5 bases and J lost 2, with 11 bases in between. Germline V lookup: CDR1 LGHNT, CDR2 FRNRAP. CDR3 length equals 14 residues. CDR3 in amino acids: CASGPPGNTDTQYF. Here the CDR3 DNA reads TGTGCTAGTGGTCCCCCGGGAAACACAGATACGCAGTATTTT.

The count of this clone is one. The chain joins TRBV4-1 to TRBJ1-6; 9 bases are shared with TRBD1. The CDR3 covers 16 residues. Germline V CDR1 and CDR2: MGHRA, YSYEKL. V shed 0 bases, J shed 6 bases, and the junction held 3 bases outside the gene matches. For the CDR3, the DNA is TGCGCCAGCAGCCAAGATAGGGGACAGGGTAATTCACCCCTCCACTTT. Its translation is CASSQDRGQGNSPLHF.

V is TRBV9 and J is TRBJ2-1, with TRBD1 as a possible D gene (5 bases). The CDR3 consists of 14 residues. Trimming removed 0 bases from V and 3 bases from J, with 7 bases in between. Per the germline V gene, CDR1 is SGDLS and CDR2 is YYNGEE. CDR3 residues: CASSVDRNYNEQFF. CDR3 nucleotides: TGTGCCAGCAGCGTAGACAGGAACTACAATGAGCAGTTCTTC. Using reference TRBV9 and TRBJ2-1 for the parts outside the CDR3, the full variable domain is DSGVTQTPKHLITATGQRVTLRCSPRSGDLSVYWYQQSLDQGLQFLIQYYNGEERAKGNILERFSAQQFPDLHSELNLSSLELGDSALYFCASSVDRNYNEQFFGPGTRLTVL.

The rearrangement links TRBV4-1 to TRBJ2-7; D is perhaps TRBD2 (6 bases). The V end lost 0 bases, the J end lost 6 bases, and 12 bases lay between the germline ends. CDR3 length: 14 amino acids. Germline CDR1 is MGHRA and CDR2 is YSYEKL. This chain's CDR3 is CASSQENVGGEQYF. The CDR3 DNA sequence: TGCGCCAGCAGCCAAGAAAATGTGGGGGGCGAGCAGTACTTC.

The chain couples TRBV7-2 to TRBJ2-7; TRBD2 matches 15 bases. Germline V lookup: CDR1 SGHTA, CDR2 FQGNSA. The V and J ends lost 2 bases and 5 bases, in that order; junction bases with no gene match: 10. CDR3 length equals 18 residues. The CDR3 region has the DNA TGTGCCAGCAGCTTACCCCGGACTAGCGGGGGGGCCGGCGACGAGCAGTACTTC. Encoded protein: CASSLPRTSGGAGDEQYF.

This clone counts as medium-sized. CDR3 DNA sequence: TGTGCCAGCAGTGACGGAGAGGGCCAGCGAGAAGCTTTCTTT. Translation gives CASSDGEGQREAFF. This chain joins TRBV6-4 and TRBJ1-1; D not certain. There are 14 residues in the CDR3. The V and J ends lost 2 bases and 8 bases respectively, with 15 bases between them. The germline V gene encodes CDR1 MRHNA and CDR2 SNTAGT.

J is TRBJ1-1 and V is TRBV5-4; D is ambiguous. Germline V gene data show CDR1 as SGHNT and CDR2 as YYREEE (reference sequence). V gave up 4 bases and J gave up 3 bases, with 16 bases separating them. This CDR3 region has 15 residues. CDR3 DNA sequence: TGTGCCAGCAGCCAATTCCCCAGAGGCGACACTGAAGCTTTCTTT. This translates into CASSQFPRGDTEAFF.

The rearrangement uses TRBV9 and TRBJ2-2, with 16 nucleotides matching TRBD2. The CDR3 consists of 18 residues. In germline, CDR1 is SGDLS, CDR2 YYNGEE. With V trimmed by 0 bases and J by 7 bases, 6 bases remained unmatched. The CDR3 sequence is CASSVGGLAGGPGGELFF. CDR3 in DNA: TGTGCCAGCAGCGTAGGGGGACTAGCGGGGGGGCCAGGCGGGGAGCTGTTTTTT.

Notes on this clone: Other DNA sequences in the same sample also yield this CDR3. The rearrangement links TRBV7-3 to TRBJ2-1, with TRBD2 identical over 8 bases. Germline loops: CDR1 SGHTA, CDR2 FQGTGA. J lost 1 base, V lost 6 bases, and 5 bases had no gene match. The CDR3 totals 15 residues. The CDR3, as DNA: TGTGCCAGCAGTTCTACTAGCGGATCCTACAATGAGCAGTTCTTC. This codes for CASSSTSGSYNEQFF.

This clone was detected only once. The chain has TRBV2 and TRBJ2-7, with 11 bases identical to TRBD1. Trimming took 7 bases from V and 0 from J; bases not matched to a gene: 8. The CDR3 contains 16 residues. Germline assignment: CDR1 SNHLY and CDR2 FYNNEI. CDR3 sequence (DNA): TGTGCCAGCACCGGGGACAGGGGGTACCCCTCCTACGAGCAGTACTTC. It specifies CASTGDRGYPSYEQYF.

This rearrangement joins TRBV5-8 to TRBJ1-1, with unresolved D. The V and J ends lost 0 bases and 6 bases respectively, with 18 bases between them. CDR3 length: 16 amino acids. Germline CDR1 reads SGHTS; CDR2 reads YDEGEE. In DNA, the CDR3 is TGTGCCAGCAGCTTGGCCCCCAACCTAATAAGTTCTGAAGCTTTCTTT. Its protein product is CASSLAPNLISSEAFF. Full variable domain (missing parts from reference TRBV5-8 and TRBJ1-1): EAGVTQSPTHLIKTRGQQATLRCSPISGHTSVYWYQQALGLGLQFLLWYDEGEERNRGNFPPRFSGRQFPNYSSELNVNALELEDSALYLCASSLAPNLISSEAFFGQGTRLTVV.

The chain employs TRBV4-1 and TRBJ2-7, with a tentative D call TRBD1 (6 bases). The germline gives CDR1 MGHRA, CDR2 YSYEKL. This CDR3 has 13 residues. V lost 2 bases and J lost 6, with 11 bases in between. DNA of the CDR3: TGCGCCAGCAGCCAAATACAGGGAATCGAGCAGTACTTC. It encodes CASSQIQGIEQYF.

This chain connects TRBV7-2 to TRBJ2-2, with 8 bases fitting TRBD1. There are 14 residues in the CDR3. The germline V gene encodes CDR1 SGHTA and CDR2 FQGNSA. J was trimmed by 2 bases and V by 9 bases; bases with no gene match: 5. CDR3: CASPDRENTGELFF. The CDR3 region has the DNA TGTGCCAGTCCGGACAGGGAAAACACCGGGGAGCTGTTTTTT.

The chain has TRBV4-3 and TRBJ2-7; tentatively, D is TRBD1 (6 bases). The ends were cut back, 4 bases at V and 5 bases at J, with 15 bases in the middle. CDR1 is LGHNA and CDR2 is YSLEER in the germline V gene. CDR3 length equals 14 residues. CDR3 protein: CASSPTTGHHEQYF. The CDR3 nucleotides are TGCGCCAGCAGCCCAACGACAGGTCATCACGAGCAGTACTTC.

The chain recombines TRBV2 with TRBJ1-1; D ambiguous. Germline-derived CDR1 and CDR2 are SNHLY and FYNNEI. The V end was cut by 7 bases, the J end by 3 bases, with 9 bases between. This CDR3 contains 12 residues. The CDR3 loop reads CASTEVDTEAFF. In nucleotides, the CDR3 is TGTGCCAGCACGGAGGTGGACACTGAAGCTTTCTTT.

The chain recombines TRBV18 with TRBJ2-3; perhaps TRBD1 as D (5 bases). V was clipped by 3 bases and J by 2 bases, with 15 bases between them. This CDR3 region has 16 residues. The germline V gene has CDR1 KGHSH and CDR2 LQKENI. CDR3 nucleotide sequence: TGTGCCAGCTCACCGGAGTCGGGCAGGGCCACAGATACGCAGTATTTT. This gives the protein CASSPESGRATDTQYF.

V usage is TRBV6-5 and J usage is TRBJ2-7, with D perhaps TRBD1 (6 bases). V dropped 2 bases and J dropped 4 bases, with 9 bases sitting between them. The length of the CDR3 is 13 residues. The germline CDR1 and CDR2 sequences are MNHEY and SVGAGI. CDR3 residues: CASSYDRRYEQYF. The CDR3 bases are TGTGCCAGCAGTTACGACAGGCGTTACGAGCAGTACTTC.

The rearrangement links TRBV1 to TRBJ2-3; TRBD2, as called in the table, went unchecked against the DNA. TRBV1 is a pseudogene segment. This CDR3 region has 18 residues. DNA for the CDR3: TGCACCAGCAAATCTTCACAAATCGCGGGGGTCAACACAGATACGCAGTATTTT. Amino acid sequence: CTSKSSQIAGVNTDTQYF.